This is a list of T cell receptor beta chains from one sample in a study of T-cell reconstitution after alpha-beta-depleted transplantation in children. From the PCR reads, TCRdb called clonotypes with MiXCR, one entry per CDR3 protein. Of around 500,000 distinct CDR3 sequences in the sample, around an eighth were seen once. The sequences come from PBMCs from the stem cell graft donor, collected from the stem cell graft. The source of these receptors is a human donor who donated a stem cell graft to a child with combined immunodeficiency. Each CDR3 is given with its conserved first and last residue. A D gene is named only where the DNA matches it firmly. Expanded clones are given a class, and other clones once, few, many or no size at all.

v_call: TRBV4-1
clone_size: -
d_call: -
j_call: TRBJ2-1
cdr3_aa: CASSPILKGNEQFF
cdr3_nt: TGCGCCAGCAGCCCAATCCTTAAGGGCAATGAGCAGTTCTTC

v_call: TRBV5-1
clone_size: few
d_call: TRBD2
j_call: TRBJ2-5
cdr3_aa: CASSRSGLADEETQYF
cdr3_nt: TGCGCCAGCAGCAGATCGGGACTAGCGGATGAAGAGACCCAGTACTTC

v_call: TRBV15
clone_size: many
d_call: -
j_call: TRBJ1-1
cdr3_aa: CASRGQRNTEAFF
cdr3_nt: TGTGCCTCGCGGGGTCAAAGGAACACTGAAGCTTTCTTT

v_call: TRBV7-9
clone_size: -
d_call: -
j_call: TRBJ2-5
cdr3_aa: CASSPWGSETIQETQYF
cdr3_nt: TGTGCCAGCAGCCCCTGGGGGTCGGAAACTATACAAGAGACCCAGTACTTC

v_call: TRBV7-2
clone_size: few
d_call: TRBD1
j_call: TRBJ2-7
cdr3_aa: CASSLEGGQGREQYF
cdr3_nt: TGTGCCAGCAGCTTGGAGGGGGGACAGGGGCGCGAGCAGTACTTC

v_call: TRBV27
clone_size: few
d_call: -
j_call: TRBJ2-1
cdr3_aa: CASTPVSRAFYNEQFF
cdr3_nt: TGTGCCAGCACCCCAGTCAGCAGGGCCTTCTACAATGAGCAGTTCTTC

v_call: TRBV29-1
clone_size: many
d_call: -
j_call: TRBJ2-1
cdr3_aa: CSVERRDEQFF
cdr3_nt: TGCAGCGTTGAAAGGAGGGATGAGCAGTTCTTC

v_call: TRBV28
clone_size: few
d_call: TRBD1
j_call: TRBJ2-5
cdr3_aa: CASSGQGVVTQYF
cdr3_nt: TGTGCCAGCAGCGGACAGGGGGTGGTGACCCAGTACTTC

v_call: TRBV29-1
clone_size: -
d_call: -
j_call: TRBJ2-1
cdr3_aa: CSVQASYNEQFF
cdr3_nt: TGCAGCGTTCAGGCCTCCTACAATGAGCAGTTCTTC

v_call: TRBV4-3
clone_size: -
d_call: -
j_call: TRBJ2-7
cdr3_aa: CASSQEGGTTGNYEQYF
cdr3_nt: TGCGCCAGCAGCCAAGAGGGCGGAACGACAGGTAACTACGAGCAGTACTTC

v_call: TRBV9
clone_size: -
d_call: -
j_call: TRBJ2-5
cdr3_aa: CASSVSPRELQETQYF
cdr3_nt: TGTGCCAGCAGCGTCTCACCCCGGGAACTCCAAGAGACCCAGTACTTC

v_call: TRBV6-1
clone_size: -
d_call: -
j_call: TRBJ2-7
cdr3_aa: CASSRGARRGYEQYF
cdr3_nt: TGTGCCAGCAGTCGGGGTGCCCGAAGGGGGTACGAGCAGTACTTC

v_call: TRBV15
clone_size: -
d_call: -
j_call: TRBJ2-1
cdr3_aa: CATSRDPGADEQFF
cdr3_nt: TGTGCCACCAGCAGAGACCCGGGGGCCGATGAGCAGTTCTTC

v_call: TRBV7-2
clone_size: few
d_call: TRBD2
j_call: TRBJ2-7
cdr3_aa: CASSLAGGMSSYEQYF
cdr3_nt: TGTGCCAGCAGCTTAGCGGGAGGGATGAGCTCCTACGAGCAGTACTTC

v_call: TRBV7-2
clone_size: few
d_call: TRBD2
j_call: TRBJ2-5
cdr3_aa: CASSHQRGGGETQYF
cdr3_nt: TGTGCCAGCAGCCACCAGCGGGGAGGAGGAGAGACCCAGTACTTC

v_call: TRBV27
clone_size: -
d_call: TRBD1
j_call: TRBJ2-7
cdr3_aa: CASRTGGPLPEQYF
cdr3_nt: TGTGCCAGCAGGACAGGGGGCCCCCTTCCCGAGCAGTACTTC

v_call: TRBV15
clone_size: few
d_call: TRBD2
j_call: TRBJ2-2
cdr3_aa: CATRGREREGTTGELFF
cdr3_nt: TGTGCCACCCGGGGGAGGGAACGGGAGGGTACCACCGGGGAGCTGTTTTTT

v_call: TRBV5-1
clone_size: many
d_call: -
j_call: TRBJ2-3
cdr3_aa: CASSLQTGSRTDTQYF
cdr3_nt: TGCGCCAGCAGCTTGCAAACAGGGTCCCGCACAGATACGCAGTATTTT

v_call: TRBV7-9
clone_size: many
d_call: -
j_call: TRBJ1-1
cdr3_aa: CASSLNKPEAFF
cdr3_nt: TGTGCCAGCAGCTTAAATAAACCTGAAGCTTTCTTT

v_call: TRBV5-6
clone_size: many
d_call: -
j_call: TRBJ2-1
cdr3_aa: CASSFPYSGWEDNEQFF
cdr3_nt: TGTGCCAGCAGCTTTCCATATAGCGGTTGGGAAGACAATGAGCAGTTCTTC

v_call: TRBV12-5
clone_size: few
d_call: -
j_call: TRBJ1-2
cdr3_aa: CASGLGQLYGYTF
cdr3_nt: TGTGCTAGTGGTTTAGGACAGCTCTATGGCTACACCTTC

v_call: TRBV5-1
clone_size: many
d_call: TRBD2
j_call: TRBJ2-3
cdr3_aa: CASSLVSGADTDTQYF
cdr3_nt: TGCGCCAGCAGCTTGGTTAGCGGGGCCGACACAGATACGCAGTATTTT

v_call: TRBV6-2/TRBV6-3
clone_size: few
d_call: -
j_call: TRBJ2-5
cdr3_aa: CASSLRYARRAETQYF
cdr3_nt: TGTGCCAGCAGTCTACGATACGCGAGGCGGGCCGAGACCCAGTACTTC

v_call: TRBV29-1
clone_size: many
d_call: -
j_call: TRBJ2-5
cdr3_aa: CSVLPQETQYF
cdr3_nt: TGCAGCGTTCTCCCCCAAGAGACCCAGTACTTC

v_call: TRBV30
clone_size: few
d_call: -
j_call: TRBJ2-2
cdr3_aa: CAWSVRAGELFF
cdr3_nt: TGTGCCTGGAGTGTAAGGGCCGGGGAGCTGTTTTTT

v_call: TRBV7-9
clone_size: -
d_call: -
j_call: TRBJ2-5
cdr3_aa: CASSLITSIEETQYF
cdr3_nt: TGTGCCAGCAGCTTAATAACTAGCATCGAAGAGACCCAGTACTTC

v_call: TRBV20-1
clone_size: many
d_call: TRBD2
j_call: TRBJ2-3
cdr3_aa: CSARDRDYNTQYF
cdr3_nt: TGCAGTGCTAGAGATCGGGACTACAATACGCAGTATTTT

v_call: TRBV7-9
clone_size: few
d_call: -
j_call: TRBJ1-6
cdr3_aa: CASSSLGGPLHF
cdr3_nt: TGTGCCAGCAGCTCTCTCGGAGGACCCCTCCACTTT

v_call: TRBV5-1
clone_size: few
d_call: TRBD1
j_call: TRBJ1-5
cdr3_aa: CASSQGGGGWSNNQPQHF
cdr3_nt: TGCGCCAGCAGTCAAGGGGGCGGCGGCTGGTCGAACAATCAGCCCCAGCATTTT

v_call: TRBV5-1
clone_size: -
d_call: -
j_call: TRBJ2-7
cdr3_aa: CASTPLGSSYEQYF
cdr3_nt: TGCGCCAGCACCCCACTAGGTAGCTCCTACGAGCAGTACTTC

v_call: TRBV30
clone_size: many
d_call: -
j_call: TRBJ1-3
cdr3_aa: CAWSPKISGNTIYF
cdr3_nt: TGTGCCTGGAGTCCAAAGATCTCTGGAAACACCATATATTTT

v_call: TRBV5-6
clone_size: few
d_call: TRBD2
j_call: TRBJ2-7
cdr3_aa: CASSSLGGDGSYEQYF
cdr3_nt: TGTGCCAGCAGCTCCTTGGGGGGGGATGGCTCCTACGAGCAGTACTTC

v_call: TRBV27
clone_size: -
d_call: TRBD1
j_call: TRBJ2-1
cdr3_aa: CASSYTGGIEQFF
cdr3_nt: TGTGCCAGCAGTTATACAGGGGGCATTGAGCAGTTCTTC

v_call: TRBV20-1
clone_size: many
d_call: -
j_call: TRBJ2-4
cdr3_aa: CSARVLGTKNIQYF
cdr3_nt: TGCAGTGCTAGAGTGTTAGGGACGAAAAACATTCAGTACTTC

v_call: TRBV11-2
clone_size: many
d_call: -
j_call: TRBJ2-1
cdr3_aa: CASSHLNEQFF
cdr3_nt: TGTGCCAGCAGCCACCTCAATGAGCAGTTCTTC

v_call: TRBV12-3/TRBV12-4
clone_size: many
d_call: -
j_call: TRBJ2-3
cdr3_aa: CASSLGAELSTDTQYF
cdr3_nt: TGTGCCAGCAGCCTAGGAGCGGAGTTGAGCACAGATACGCAGTATTTT

v_call: TRBV29-1
clone_size: many
d_call: -
j_call: TRBJ2-1
cdr3_aa: CSVDRPDSYNEQFF
cdr3_nt: TGCAGCGTTGACCGTCCCGACTCCTACAATGAGCAGTTCTTC

v_call: TRBV16
clone_size: -
d_call: TRBD2
j_call: TRBJ2-5
cdr3_aa: CATCQSGLAETQYF
cdr3_nt: TGTGCCACCTGCCAATCGGGACTAGCGGAGACCCAGTACTTC

v_call: TRBV6-4
clone_size: -
d_call: -
j_call: TRBJ2-1
cdr3_aa: CASSQEGPGNEQFF
cdr3_nt: TGTGCCAGCAGTCAGGAGGGCCCAGGGAATGAGCAGTTCTTC

v_call: TRBV6-5
clone_size: many
d_call: -
j_call: TRBJ2-1
cdr3_aa: CASSYIRSVYNEQFF
cdr3_nt: TGTGCCAGCAGTTACATTAGGTCGGTCTACAATGAGCAGTTCTTC

v_call: TRBV7-2
clone_size: -
d_call: -
j_call: TRBJ2-7
cdr3_aa: CASSLRLGPQGYEQYF
cdr3_nt: TGTGCCAGCAGCTTAAGGTTGGGCCCCCAGGGTTACGAGCAGTACTTC

v_call: TRBV9
clone_size: few
d_call: TRBD2
j_call: TRBJ2-1
cdr3_aa: CASSVATSGGPILNNEQFF
cdr3_nt: TGTGCCAGCAGCGTAGCGACTAGCGGGGGGCCCATACTAAACAATGAGCAGTTCTTC

v_call: TRBV28
clone_size: few
d_call: -
j_call: TRBJ1-5
cdr3_aa: CASRSELGADQPQHF
cdr3_nt: TGTGCCAGCAGATCTGAATTGGGGGCGGATCAGCCCCAGCATTTT

v_call: TRBV7-9
clone_size: -
d_call: -
j_call: TRBJ1-2
cdr3_aa: CASRDGGNGYTF
cdr3_nt: TGTGCCAGCAGGGACGGAGGGAATGGCTACACCTTC

v_call: TRBV27
clone_size: -
d_call: TRBD1
j_call: TRBJ1-4
cdr3_aa: CASRPNRGGEKLFF
cdr3_nt: TGTGCCAGCAGACCAAACAGGGGGGGAGAAAAACTGTTTTTT

v_call: TRBV20-1
clone_size: -
d_call: -
j_call: TRBJ2-1
cdr3_aa: CSARKRTYNEQFF
cdr3_nt: TGCAGTGCTAGAAAGCGGACCTACAATGAGCAGTTCTTC

v_call: TRBV5-8
clone_size: -
d_call: TRBD2
j_call: TRBJ2-1
cdr3_aa: CASPTSGDNEQFF
cdr3_nt: TGTGCCAGCCCGACTAGCGGGGACAATGAGCAGTTCTTC

v_call: TRBV12-3/TRBV12-4
clone_size: many
d_call: TRBD2
j_call: TRBJ2-7
cdr3_aa: CASSALAGAYEQYF
cdr3_nt: TGTGCCAGCAGTGCACTAGCGGGGGCCTACGAGCAGTACTTC

v_call: TRBV28
clone_size: -
d_call: TRBD2
j_call: TRBJ2-7
cdr3_aa: CASSSPGGPEQYF
cdr3_nt: TGTGCCAGCAGTTCCCCGGGGGGTCCTGAGCAGTACTTC

v_call: TRBV2
clone_size: -
d_call: TRBD1
j_call: TRBJ1-1
cdr3_aa: CASSEDRGEITEAFF
cdr3_nt: TGTGCCAGCAGTGAAGACAGGGGGGAGATCACTGAAGCTTTCTTT

v_call: TRBV5-6
clone_size: few
d_call: -
j_call: TRBJ1-1
cdr3_aa: CASSLVQAGTEAFF
cdr3_nt: TGTGCCAGCAGCTTGGTTCAGGCAGGCACTGAAGCTTTCTTT

v_call: TRBV7-2
clone_size: -
d_call: -
j_call: TRBJ2-7
cdr3_aa: CASSPWVGHESYEQYF
cdr3_nt: TGTGCCAGCAGCCCATGGGTAGGGCATGAGTCCTACGAGCAGTACTTC